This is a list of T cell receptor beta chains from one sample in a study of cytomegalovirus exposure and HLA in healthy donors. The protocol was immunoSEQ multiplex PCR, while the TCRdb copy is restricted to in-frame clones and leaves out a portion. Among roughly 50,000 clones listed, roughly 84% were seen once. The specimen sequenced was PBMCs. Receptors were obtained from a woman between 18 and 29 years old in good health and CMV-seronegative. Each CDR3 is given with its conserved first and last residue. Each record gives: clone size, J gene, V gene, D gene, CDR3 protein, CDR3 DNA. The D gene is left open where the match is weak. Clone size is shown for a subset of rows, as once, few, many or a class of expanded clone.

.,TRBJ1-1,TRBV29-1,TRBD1,CSVEVQGGNTEAFF,TGCAGCGTTGAGGTACAGGGGGGGAACACTGAAGCTTTCTTT
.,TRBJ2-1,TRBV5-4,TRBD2,CASSGGLAGGGYNEQFF,TGTGCCAGCAGCGGGGGACTAGCGGGAGGTGGCTACAATGAGCAGTTCTTC
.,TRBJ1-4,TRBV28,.,CASSFPGEKLFF,TGTGCCAGCAGTTTTCCGGGAGAAAAACTGTTTTTT
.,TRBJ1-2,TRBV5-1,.,CASSLDRAGGYTF,TGCGCCAGCAGCTTGGACAGGGCGGGCGGCTACACCTTC
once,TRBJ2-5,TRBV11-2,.,CASSPPAEGETQYF,TGTGCCAGCAGCCCCCCGGCGGAGGGAGAGACCCAGTACTTC
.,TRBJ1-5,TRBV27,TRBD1,CASSLIGGDQPQHF,TGTGCCAGCAGTTTAATAGGGGGCGATCAGCCCCAGCATTTT
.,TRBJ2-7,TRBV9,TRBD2,CASSVSGRVRNEQYF,TGTGCCAGCAGCGTTAGCGGGAGGGTGAGGAACGAGCAGTACTTC
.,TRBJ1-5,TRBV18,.,CASSPTGVGDQPQHF,TGTGCCAGCTCTCCGACGGGGGTTGGTGATCAGCCCCAACATTTT
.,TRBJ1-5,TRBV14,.,CASSQELESEGMRQHF,TGTGCCAGCAGCCAAGAGTTGGAGTCGGAGGGGATGCGCCAGCATTTT
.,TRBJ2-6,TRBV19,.,CASSSQATSGANVLTF,TGTGCCAGTAGCTCACAGGCCACTTCTGGGGCCAACGTCCTGACTTTC
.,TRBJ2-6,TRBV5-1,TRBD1,CASSSHRGLSSGANGLTF,TGCGCCAGCAGCTCCCACAGGGGTCTATCCTCTGGGGCCAACGGCCTGACTTTC
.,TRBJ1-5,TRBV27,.,CASSLQGNQPQHF,TGTGCCAGCAGTCTCCAGGGCAATCAGCCCCAGCATTTT
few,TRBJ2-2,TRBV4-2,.,CASSQRLQGGLAIDTGELFF,TGTGCCAGCAGCCAACGCCTACAGGGAGGGCTAGCTATAGACACCGGGGAGCTGTTTTTT
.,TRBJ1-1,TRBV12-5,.,CASGLVQGPNTEAFF,TGTGCTAGTGGTTTGGTACAGGGACCGAACACTGAAGCTTTCTTT
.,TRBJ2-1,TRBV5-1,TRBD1,CASSLQDREVNEQFF,TGCGCCAGCAGCTTGCAGGACAGGGAGGTCAATGAGCAGTTCTTC
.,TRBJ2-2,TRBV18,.,CASSPPGGPNTGELLF,TGTGCCAGCTCACCACCGGGGGGTCCCAACACCGGGGAGCTGCTTTTT
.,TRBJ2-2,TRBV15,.,CATSREAGPGELFF,TGTGCCACCAGCAGAGAAGCGGGCCCCGGGGAGCTGTTTTTT
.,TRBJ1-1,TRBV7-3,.,CASSSPGLLSQNTEAFF,TGTGCCAGCAGCTCCCCGGGACTCTTATCTCAGAACACTGAAGCTTTCTTT
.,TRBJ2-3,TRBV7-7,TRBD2,CASSLGRGGTDTQYF,TGTGCTAGCAGCTTAGGTCGGGGAGGGACAGATACGCAGTATTTT
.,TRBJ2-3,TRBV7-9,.,CASSSGGADTQYF,TGTGCCAGCAGCTCGGGGGGCGCAGATACGCAGTATTTT
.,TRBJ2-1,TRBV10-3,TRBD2,CAISAPGLAHNEQFF,TGTGCCATCAGTGCACCGGGACTAGCGCACAATGAGCAGTTCTTC
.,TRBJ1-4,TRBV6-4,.,CASSPEANEKLFF,TGTGCCAGCAGTCCGGAGGCTAATGAAAAACTGTTTTTT
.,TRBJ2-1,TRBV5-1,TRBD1,CASSLGDRGSFFLYNEQFF,TGCGCCAGCAGCTTGGGGGACAGGGGGTCGTTTTTCCTATACAATGAGCAGTTCTTC
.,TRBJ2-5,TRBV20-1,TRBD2,CSARGGETQYF,TGCAGTGCCCGCGGGGGGGAGACCCAGTACTTC
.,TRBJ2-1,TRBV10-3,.,CAISEGGYNEQFF,TGTGCCATCAGTGAGGGCGGTTACAATGAGCAGTTCTTC
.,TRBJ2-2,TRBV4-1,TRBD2,CASSQGGLAGVGTGELFF,TGCGCCAGCAGCCAAGGTGGACTAGCGGGAGTGGGCACCGGGGAGCTGTTTTTT
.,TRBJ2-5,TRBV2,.,CASTAEKGETQYF,TGTGCCAGCACAGCGGAAAAAGGAGAGACCCAGTACTTC
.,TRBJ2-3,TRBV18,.,CASSPPRTGRGTDTQYF,TGTGCCAGCTCACCACCCCGGACAGGTCGGGGGACAGATACGCAGTATTTT
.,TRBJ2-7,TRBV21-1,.,CAGRFSGWSYEQYF,TGTGCCGGACGTTTTAGCGGGTGGTCCTACGAGCAGTACTTC
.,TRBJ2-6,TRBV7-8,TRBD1,CASSSTGGTGANVLTF,TGTGCCAGCAGCTCCACAGGGGGGACCGGGGCCAACGTCCTGACTTTC
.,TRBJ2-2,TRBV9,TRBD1,CASSVGGQGAYTGELFF,TGTGCCAGCAGCGTAGGGGGACAGGGGGCATACACCGGGGAGCTGTTTTTT
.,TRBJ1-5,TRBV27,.,CASSLGARGAQHF,TGTGCCAGCAGTTTAGGGGCCCGTGGGGCCCAGCATTTT
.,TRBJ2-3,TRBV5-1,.,CASSLTPSTDTQYF,TGCGCCAGCAGCTTAACTCCTAGCACAGATACGCAGTATTTT
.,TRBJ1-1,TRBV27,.,CASSPRARGRSTEAFF,TGTGCCAGCAGTCCGAGAGCCAGGGGCAGGAGCACTGAAGCTTTCTTT
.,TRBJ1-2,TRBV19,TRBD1,CASGPGQGFGYTF,TGTGCCAGTGGACCGGGACAGGGTTTTGGCTACACCTTC
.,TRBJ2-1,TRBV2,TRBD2,CASSDPSSGLYNEQFF,TGTGCCAGCAGTGACCCAAGTAGCGGGCTTTACAATGAGCAGTTCTTC
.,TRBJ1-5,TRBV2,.,CASSEIRVGSQPQHF,TGTGCCAGCAGTGAAATCAGGGTGGGAAGTCAGCCCCAGCATTTT
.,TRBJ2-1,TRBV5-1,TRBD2,CASSSGQILDLAGGGEQFF,TGCGCCAGCAGCTCGGGACAAATTTTGGACTTAGCGGGAGGAGGGGAGCAGTTCTTC
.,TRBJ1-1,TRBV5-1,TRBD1,CASSPQGGTEAFF,TGCGCCAGCAGCCCACAGGGGGGCACTGAAGCTTTCTTT
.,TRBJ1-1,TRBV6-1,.,CASSSGNTEAFF,TGTGCCAGCAGTTCGGGAAACACTGAAGCTTTCTTT
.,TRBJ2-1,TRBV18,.,CASSPYRRSYNEQFF,TGTGCCAGCTCACCATACAGGAGATCCTACAATGAGCAGTTCTTC
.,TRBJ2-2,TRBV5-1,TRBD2,CASSEQGLAAGELFF,TGCGCCAGCAGCGAACAGGGACTAGCAGCCGGGGAGCTGTTTTTT
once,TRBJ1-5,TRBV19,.,CASRRGAGNQPQHF,TGTGCCAGTAGGAGAGGGGCGGGAAATCAGCCCCAGCATTTT
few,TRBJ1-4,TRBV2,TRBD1,CASIQGVATNEKLFF,TGTGCCAGCATACAGGGGGTTGCAACTAATGAAAAACTGTTTTTT
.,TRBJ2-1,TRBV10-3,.,CAISDPVDGSSYNEQFF,TGTGCCATCAGTGACCCCGTTGACGGGAGCTCCTACAATGAGCAGTTCTTC
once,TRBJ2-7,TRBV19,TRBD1,CASSPQGAKGIYEQYF,TGTGCCAGTAGTCCCCAGGGGGCAAAGGGGATCTACGAGCAGTACTTC